This note documents a single T cell receptor beta chain sequence. Its antigen is still unknown. Within the sample, other DNA sequences also encode this same CDR3. Extraction and reverse transcription of RNA yielded cDNA as the sequencing template. Sequenced by immunoSEQ multiplex PCR; TCRdb stores in-frame clones only, minus some. This table holds under 250,000 clones, approximately 61% found once. The sample belongs to a study of CD8+ T cells in alopecia areata. As for the study in general: A 6-month period off drug followed tofacitinib, which lasted 6 to 18 months.

Findings and limits, study-wide: Sequencing of scalp samples also captures resident alphabeta T cells of normal skin.

The CDR3 spans 12 residues. Germline V gene data show CDR1 as MGHRA and CDR2 as YSYEKL. Trimming removed 1 base at V and 5 bases at J, with 4 bases between. This sequence joins TRBV4-1 and TRBJ2-3; D ambiguous. This clonotype originated in a human donor with alopecia areata. The sample in question was CD4+ T cells sorted from blood, obtained at week 0. This chain's CDR3 is CASSQVEDTQYF. CDR3 DNA sequence: TGCGCCAGCAGCCAAGTAGAAGATACGCAGTATTTT.